Each of the 24 T cell receptor delta chains below was sequenced from the same sample in a study of γδ T cells in repeated Plasmodium falciparum infection. TCRdb reprocessed the multiplex PCR reads using CATT. The repertoire holds tens of thousands of delta-chain clones, around 1.7% seen once, with approximately 15% in the top ten. Gammadelta T cells were flow-sorted from PBMC into Vgamma9/Vdelta2+ and Vdelta2-negative populations for bulk analysis. Sequenced material: gamma-delta T cells from blood. All receptors come from a pool of human donors (malaria-infected and uninfected, not separated).

Only a few counts were recorded for this clone. Given a far larger clone just one base away, this is likely a sequencing read error. Other nucleotide sequences from this sample produce the same CDR3. The chain employs TRDV1 and TRDJ1; TRDD3 might be the D (6 bases). V gave up 0 bases and J gave up 8 bases, with 22 bases separating them. This CDR3 spans 17 amino acids. Looked up from germline, CDR1 is TSWWSYY and CDR2 is QGS. CDR3 DNA: TGTGCTCTTGGGGAACTTGAAAGAGCTGGGGAATCACGAAAACTCATCTTT. This codes for CALGELERAGESRKLIF.

Of note for this clone: TCRdb's listed protein matches a much larger clone and diverges from this DNA's translation at residue 6, likely through a read error; the protein shown comes from the DNA. The V gene is TRDV1, the J gene TRDJ1, with 9 bases matching TRDD3. Trimming removed 2 bases from V and 0 bases from J; junction bases left unmatched: 10. Germline V gene data show CDR1 as TSWWSYY and CDR2 as QGS. There are 18 residues in the CDR3. In nucleotides, the CDR3 is TGTGCTCTTGGGGAAGCGATCGGGGGGATACAGTACACCGATAAACTCATCTTT. It translates to CALGEAIGGIQYTDKLIF.

This clone was picked up a small number of times. The protein that TCRdb holds for this DNA derives from a much larger clone and differs from the translated DNA at residue 14, which likely indicates a read error; the protein shown here is translated from the DNA. The chain uses TRDV1 and TRDJ1; TRDD3 matches 12 bases. TCRdb gives no J gene; it was assigned here by matching the DNA to germline. This CDR3 spans 20 amino acids. V shed 4 bases, J shed 3 bases, and the junction held 18 bases outside the gene matches. The germline gives CDR1 TSWWSYY, CDR2 QGS. The CDR3 DNA reads TGTGCTCTTGGGGGACGGAGCTGGGGGATACGCGTTGTTCGGGCCGATAAACTCATCTTT. Amino acids: CALGGRSWGIRVVRADKLIF.

Details on this clone: Because the CDR3's place on the DNA is in doubt, the DNA is left out and the CDR3 is given as listed by TCRdb. The V gene was identified as TRAV29/DV5, while no J gene was called; no check of the table's D call, TRDD3, against the DNA was made. Germline V CDR1 and CDR2: NSMFDY, ISSIKDK. Termini included, the CDR3 measures 22 amino acids. CDR3 residues: CSVLLCSKRATTWGYLTDKLIF.

This clone was counted ten times or more. This likely came from a read error, as a far larger clone is one base away. The chain employs TRDV1 and TRDJ1, with 12 bases matching TRDD3. This CDR3 region has 24 residues. Trimming removed 1 base from V and 0 bases from J; junction bases left unmatched: 24. Per germline, CDR1 TSWWSYY and CDR2 QGS. This CDR3 reads CALGEPTFFRPNWGIPCYTDKLIF. CDR3 bases: TGTGCTCTTGGGGAACCCACCTTTTTCCGTCCTAACTGGGGGATACCCTGCTACACCGATAAACTCATCTTT.

Concerning this clone itself: TCRdb lists the protein of a much larger clone for this DNA, which differs at residue 16, so this is likely a read error; the protein given here is translated from the DNA itself. V gene assignment gives TRDV1, but the J gene was left uncalled; TRDD3, the table's D call, lacks a check against the DNA. There are 17 residues in the CDR3. Germline V lookup: CDR1 TSWWSYY, CDR2 QGS. CDR3 DNA sequence: TGTGCTCTTGGGGAACCCTTATCTTCCTGGGCAGGACGTAAACTCACCTTT. Residues: CALGEPLSSWAGRKLTF.

This clone was seen a handful of times. The TCRdb protein comes from a much larger clone and disagrees with this DNA's translation at residue 18, likely due to a read error; the protein given here is derived from the DNA. CDR3 nucleotide sequence: TGTGCTCTTGGGGATCTCATTTCGTACTGGGGGATACGGCACACCGATAAACACATCTTT. Protein: CALGDLISYWGIRHTDKHIF. The rearrangement joins TRDV1 to TRDJ1; 13 bases align to TRDD3. This CDR3 region has 20 residues. Germline V CDR1 and CDR2: TSWWSYY, QGS.

Regarding this clone: The protein recorded in TCRdb matches a much larger clone and deviates from this DNA's translation at residue 12, suggesting a read error; the protein here is obtained by translating the DNA. The chain combines TRAV38-2/DV8 with TRDJ1; TRDD3 aligns across 7 bases. The J gene, not given by TCRdb, was assigned here from a germline match of the nucleotide sequence. The trim removed 2 bases at V and 3 bases at J, leaving 13 bases unmatched. The CDR3 runs to 17 residues. CDR1 and CDR2 from the germline V gene are TSESDYY and QEAYKQQN. CDR3 sequence: CAYRRLGTRPYADKLIF. The CDR3 DNA reads as TGTGCTTATAGGAGACTGGGGACGAGACCCTACGCCGATAAACTCATCTTT.

A remark on this clone: This DNA's translation and the protein TCRdb lists, from a much larger clone, do not match at residue 10, likely due to a read error; the protein shown is translated from the DNA. The rearrangement uses TRDV1 and TRDJ1, with D maybe TRDD2 (5 bases). The J gene, left out of TCRdb, was set here by checking the DNA against germline. The CDR3 runs to 17 residues. The V end lost 1 base, the J end lost 7 bases, and 22 bases lay between the germline ends. Germline CDR1 is TSWWSYY and CDR2 is QGS. DNA of the CDR3: TGTGCTCTTGGGGAACCCTTATCTTCCCGGGCAGGACGTAAACTCATCTTT. As protein: CALGEPLSSRAGRKLIF.

This clone was observed a handful of times. It is likely a read error: a sequence one base away is far more abundant. Other DNA sequences in this sample translate to the same CDR3. The V call is TRDV1, the J call TRDJ1; D perhaps matches TRDD3 (6 bases). Germline values: CDR1 TSWWSYY, CDR2 QGS. The CDR3 covers 16 residues. CDR3 residues: CALGELGHRGSDKLIF. CDR3 nucleotide sequence: TGTGCTCTTGGAGAACTAGGACACCGGGGGAGCGATAAACTCATCTTT.

This clone was recorded many times. It differs at one base from a far larger clone, so likely a read error. The sample contains more than one DNA sequence encoding this CDR3. The rearrangement links TRDV2 to TRDJ1, with 11 bases aligning to TRDD3. V gave up 7 bases and J gave up 3 bases; unmatched junction bases: 15. The CDR3 contains 17 residues. Germline assignment: CDR1 GEAIGNYY and CDR2 EKD. CDR3 region: CACGLGDIFGSADKLIF. CDR3 nucleotides: TGTGCCTGCGGACTGGGGGATATCTTTGGGTCCGCCGATAAACTCATCTTT.

In this sample, this clone turned up a few times. This likely traces to a read error, being one base from a far larger clone. The same CDR3 can be traced to other DNA sequences in this sample. The chain has TRDV3 and TRDJ1; D possibly corresponds to TRDD3 (6 bases). Deletions cut 5 bases from V and 0 bases from J, with 28 bases between. The CDR3 extends over 18 amino acids. The germline V gene has CDR1 TVYSNPD and CDR2 GDNSRS (reference sequence). CDR3 region: CARRLQIWGWPYTDKLIF. The CDR3 DNA sequence: TGTGCCCGTAGGCTACAGATCTGGGGATGGCCCTACACCGATAAACTCATCTTT.

A remark on this clone: The TCRdb record carries a much larger clone's protein, which differs from this DNA's translation at residue 9; a read error is the likely cause, and the protein listed here is the DNA translation. J gene calling gave no result, while the V gene is TRDV1; no check of the table's D call, TRDD3, against the DNA was made. The CDR3 has 20 residues. Germline V gives CDR1 TSWWSYY, CDR2 QGS. The CDR3 region has the DNA TGTGCTCTTGGGGAACCAGCTAACGCCCTCCACATACTGGGTCCCGATAAGCTCATCTTT. It specifies CALGEPANALHILGPDKLIF.

The sample holds a few counts of this clone. TCRdb's entry gives the protein of a much larger clone, which mismatches this DNA's translation at residue 5, likely from a read error; the protein reported here is translated from the DNA. The chain's CDR3 is CALGKTRYWGIYSHTDKLIF. As DNA, the CDR3 is TGTGCTCTTGGGAAAACCCGGTACTGGGGGATATATTCCCACACCGATAAACTCATCTTT. V and J are TRDV1 and TRDJ1; 11 nucleotides align to TRDD3. The J gene is absent in TCRdb and was assigned here via DNA matching to germline. Germline CDR1 reads TSWWSYY; CDR2 reads QGS. With V trimmed by 5 bases and J by 0 bases, 17 bases remained unmatched. The CDR3 consists of 20 residues.

This clone was counted ten times or more. Translating this DNA gives a protein that differs at residue 8 from the TCRdb one, which belongs to a much larger clone; a read error is likely, and the protein shown is this translation. CDR3 nucleotide sequence: TGTGCTCTTGGGGAAGGAACTTCGGGGGATTACACGGATAAACTCATCTTT. Translating gives CALGEGTSGDYTDKLIF. V gene TRDV1 combines with J gene TRDJ1, with TRDD3 matching 7 bases. CDR3 size: 17 residues. From germline, CDR1 is TSWWSYY and CDR2 QGS.

As for this clone: A read error is the likely source, as a far larger clone sits one nucleotide away. This sample includes further DNA sequences coding for the same CDR3. This chain joins TRDV1 and TRDJ1, with 10 bases fitting TRDD3. Here the J gene came from matching the DNA to germline, since TCRdb omits it. The CDR3 runs 25 residues. Germline V gene sequence: CDR1 TSWWSYY, CDR2 QGS. The ends lost 1 base at V and 3 bases at J; junction bases unmatched: 32. The CDR3 spells CALGEPSWRAPADRVLGDTSDKLIF. CDR3 sequence (DNA): TGTGCTCTTGGGGAACCCTCCTGGCGAGCCCCTGCGGACAGAGTTTTGGGGGATACATCCGATAAACTCATCTTT.

This clone was seen a few times. TCRdb pairs this DNA with a much larger clone's protein that differs at residue 18, likely a read error; the protein shown was translated from the DNA. The V and J genes are TRDV1 and TRDJ1; 9 nucleotides agree with TRDD2. Germline lookup yields CDR1 TSWWSYY and CDR2 QGS. This CDR3 spans 21 amino acids. The chain's CDR3 is CALGERRYLPTGVHCTDRLIF. For the CDR3, the DNA is TGTGCTCTTGGGGAACGTCGGTACCTTCCTACGGGGGTCCACTGTACCGATAGACTCATCTTT.

This clone has ten or more counts. A far larger clone is one nucleotide away, so this likely arose from a read error. Other DNA sequences in the same sample also yield this CDR3. This rearrangement joins TRDV2 to TRDJ1; TRDD3 aligns across 8 bases. The CDR3 length is 20 residues. The germline V gene has CDR1 GEAIGNYY and CDR2 EKD. V lost 2 bases, J lost 0 bases, and 19 bases stayed unmatched. The CDR3 coding sequence is TGTGCCTGTGACATTGACCGGCCTCGGGGGGATAGGAAGTACACCGATAAACTCATCTTT. Its translation: CACDIDRPRGDRKYTDKLIF.

This clone occurred a few times. A far larger clone is one nucleotide away, so this likely arose from a read error. The same CDR3 can be traced to other DNA sequences in this sample. The chain has TRDV1 and TRDJ1; tentatively, D is TRDD3 (5 bases). The J gene was not available in TCRdb and was assigned here by matching the DNA to germline segments. The CDR3 has 22 amino acids. Trimming shortened V by 5 bases and J by 6 bases, and 40 bases separated the two germline ends. Germline V gene data show CDR1 as TSWWSYY and CDR2 as QGS. The CDR3 spells CALGQSLLLMSHLYWKTYKLIF. DNA for the CDR3: TGTGCTCTTGGGCAAAGCTTACTACTTATGAGCCACCTATACTGGAAAACCTATAAACTCATCTTT.

This clone is labeled medium-sized (0.01 to 0.1%). Other DNA sequences of this sample code for an identical CDR3. The rearrangement joins TRDV1 to TRDJ1, with D maybe TRDD3 (5 bases). V was trimmed by 0 bases and J by 8 bases, leaving 22 bases between them. CDR1 is TSWWSYY and CDR2 is QGS in the germline V gene. The length of the CDR3 is 17 residues. This CDR3 is CALGELERAGESRKLIF. CDR3 DNA: TGTGCTCTTGGGGAACTTGAAAGAGCCGGGGAATCACGAAAACTCATCTTT.

About this clone itself: This DNA translates differently at residue 5 from the TCRdb protein, which is that of a much larger clone; a read error is likely, and the protein shown is the DNA's own translation. The chain carries TRDV1 and TRDJ1, with TRDD2 as a possible D gene (5 bases). Since TCRdb gives no J gene, matching the DNA to germline was used here to assign it. The V end lost 5 bases, the J end lost 2 bases, and 39 bases lay between the germline ends. The CDR3 sequence is 23 residues long. Germline values: CDR1 TSWWSYY, CDR2 QGS. The CDR3 DNA reads as TGTGCTCTTGGGAAACGCCTAAATCAAGTTGTTCCAAGTTGTTTCCCTTCGACCGATAAACTCATCTTT. This sequence encodes CALGKRLNQVVPSCFPSTDKLIF.

There are a few counts of this clone. TCRdb shows a much larger clone's protein in place of this DNA's translation, and the two differ at residue 10, likely through a read error; the protein shown is translated from the DNA. This chain uses TRDV2 with TRDJ1; possibly TRDD2 or TRDD3 for D (8 bases each). The CDR3 is 20 amino acids. V was pared by 2 bases and J by 0 bases, with 27 bases between. Germline V gives CDR1 GEAIGNYY, CDR2 EKD. CDR3 in DNA: TGTGCCTGTGACAAACTTCCTACAAAGTGCTGGGGGAGATACACCGATAAACTCATCTTT. It codes for CACDKLPTKCWGRYTDKLIF.

This clone has only a few counts. A far larger clone is a single base away, which makes a read error likely. Other DNA variants within this sample encode the same CDR3. The chain has TRDV3 and TRDJ1, with TRDD2 identical over 9 bases. The CDR3 loop spans 22 amino acids. CDR1 and CDR2 from the germline V gene are TVYSNPD and GDNSRS (reference sequence). The CDR3, as DNA: TGTGCCTTTAGAATGTTCGAAGCCTTCCTACGAGATTGGGGGTCCCCAACCGATAAACTCATCTTC. It specifies CAFRMFEAFLRDWGSPTDKLIF. The full variable domain, in which reference TRDV3 and TRDJ1 provide the parts outside the CDR3, is CDKVTQSSPDQTVASGSEVVLLCTYDTVYSNPDLFWYRIRPDYSFQFVFYGDNSRSEGADFTQGRFSVKHILTQKAFHLVISPVRTEDSATYYCAFRMFEAFLRDWGSPTDKLIFGKGTRVTVEP.

This clone was counted a few times. TCRdb's listed protein matches a much larger clone and diverges from this DNA's translation at residue 7, likely through a read error; the protein shown comes from the DNA. The chain couples TRDV1 to TRDJ1, with 13 bases matching TRDD3. The germline V gene has CDR1 TSWWSYY and CDR2 QGS. There are 22 residues in the CDR3. The V and J ends lost 3 bases and 2 bases, in that order; junction bases with no gene match: 21. CDR3 bases: TGTGCTCTTGGGGACCTTGTCCTTCAACTTCTACTGGGGGATACGGGGACCGATAAACTCATCTTT. This codes for CALGDLVLQLLLGDTGTDKLIF.